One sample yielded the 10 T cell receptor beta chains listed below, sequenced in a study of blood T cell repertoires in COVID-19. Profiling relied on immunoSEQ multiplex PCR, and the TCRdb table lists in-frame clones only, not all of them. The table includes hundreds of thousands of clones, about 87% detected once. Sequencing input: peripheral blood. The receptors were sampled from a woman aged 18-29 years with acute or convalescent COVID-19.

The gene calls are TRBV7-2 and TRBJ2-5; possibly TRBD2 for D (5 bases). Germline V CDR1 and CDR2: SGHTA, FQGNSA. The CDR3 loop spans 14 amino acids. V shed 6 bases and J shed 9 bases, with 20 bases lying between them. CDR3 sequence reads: CASSTYRDLPPQYF. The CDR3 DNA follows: TGTGCCAGCAGTACCTACCGGGATCTTCCTCCCCAGTACTTC. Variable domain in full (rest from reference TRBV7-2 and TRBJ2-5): GAGVSQSPSNKVTEKGKDVELRCDPISGHTALYWYRQSLGQGLEFLIYFQGNSAPDKSGLPSDRFSAERTGGSVSTLTIQRTQQEDSAVYLCASSTYRDLPPQYFGPGTRLLVL.

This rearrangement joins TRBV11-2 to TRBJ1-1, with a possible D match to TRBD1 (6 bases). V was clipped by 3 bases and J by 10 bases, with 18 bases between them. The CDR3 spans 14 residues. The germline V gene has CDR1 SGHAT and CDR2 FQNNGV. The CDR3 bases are TGTGCCAGCAGCTTTTTGGGGGGGCGGGTAGGAGCTTTCTTT. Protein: CASSFLGGRVGAFF.

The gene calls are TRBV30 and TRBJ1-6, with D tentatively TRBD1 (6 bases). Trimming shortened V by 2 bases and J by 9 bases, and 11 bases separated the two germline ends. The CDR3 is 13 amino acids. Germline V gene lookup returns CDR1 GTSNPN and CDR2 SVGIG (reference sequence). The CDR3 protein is CAWSPDRGSPLHF. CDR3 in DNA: TGTGCCTGGAGTCCGGACAGAGGTTCACCCCTCCACTTT.

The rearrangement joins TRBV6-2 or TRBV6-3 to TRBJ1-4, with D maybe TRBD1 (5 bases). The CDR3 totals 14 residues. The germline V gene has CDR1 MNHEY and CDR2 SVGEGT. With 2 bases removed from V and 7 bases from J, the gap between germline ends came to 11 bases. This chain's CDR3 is CASSYLQGGEKLFF. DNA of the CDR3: TGTGCCAGCAGTTACCTCCAGGGCGGTGAAAAACTGTTTTTT.

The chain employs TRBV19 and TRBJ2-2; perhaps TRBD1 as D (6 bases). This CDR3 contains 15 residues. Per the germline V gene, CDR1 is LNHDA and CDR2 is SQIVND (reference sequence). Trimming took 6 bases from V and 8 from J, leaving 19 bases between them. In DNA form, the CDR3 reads TGTGCCAGTAGCATATCAGTACAGGGATGGGGGGAGCTGTTTTTT. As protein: CASSISVQGWGELFF.

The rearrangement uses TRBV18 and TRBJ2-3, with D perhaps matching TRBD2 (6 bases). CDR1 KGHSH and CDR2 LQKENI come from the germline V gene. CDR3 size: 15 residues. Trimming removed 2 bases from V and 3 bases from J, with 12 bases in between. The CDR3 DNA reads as TGTGCCAGCTCACCAAAGGAGGGCCGGACAGATACGCAGTATTTT. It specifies CASSPKEGRTDTQYF.

DNA for the CDR3: TGCGCCAGCAGCTTGGACCCGGGGGGAGCCGCCGGGGAGCTGTTTTTT. It yields the protein CASSLDPGGAAGELFF. V gene TRBV5-1 combines with J gene TRBJ2-2; 7 nucleotides agree with TRBD2. Germline lookup yields CDR1 SGHRS and CDR2 YFSETQ. The CDR3 totals 16 residues. V trimming: 0 bases; J trimming: 6 bases; junction bases outside the gene matches: 8.

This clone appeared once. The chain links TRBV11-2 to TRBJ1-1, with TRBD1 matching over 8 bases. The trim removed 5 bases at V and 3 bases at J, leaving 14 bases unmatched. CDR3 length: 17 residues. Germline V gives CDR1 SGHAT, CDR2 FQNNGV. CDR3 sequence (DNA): TGTGCCAGCAGCCCCAGAGGACAGGGTGTGATGTACACTGAAGCTTTCTTT. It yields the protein CASSPRGQGVMYTEAFF.

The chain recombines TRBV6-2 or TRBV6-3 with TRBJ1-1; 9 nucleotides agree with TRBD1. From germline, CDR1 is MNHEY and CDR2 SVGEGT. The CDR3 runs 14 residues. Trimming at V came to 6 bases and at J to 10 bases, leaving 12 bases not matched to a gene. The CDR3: CASSRIEQGAGAFF. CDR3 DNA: TGTGCCAGCAGCCGTATAGAACAGGGGGCAGGAGCTTTCTTT.

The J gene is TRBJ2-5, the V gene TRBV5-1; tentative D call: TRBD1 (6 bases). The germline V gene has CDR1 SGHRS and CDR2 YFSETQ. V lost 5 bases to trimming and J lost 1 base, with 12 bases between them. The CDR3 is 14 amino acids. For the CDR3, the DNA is TGCGCCAGCAGGACCGGGACACTCCAAGAGACCCAGTACTTC. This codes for CASRTGTLQETQYF.